These T cell receptor beta chains were read from a single sample in a study of a mutant IDH1 vaccine in newly diagnosed glioma. The data were produced by immunoSEQ multiplex PCR, yet TCRdb's version contains in-frame clones alone and is incomplete. Found here are tens of thousands of clones, approximately 80% of them singletons; the top ten hold approximately 6.1%. No antigen has been identified for these receptors. This specimen was PBMCs, taken from a glioma patient whose treatment included an IDH1 peptide vaccine. These receptors were obtained from a middle-aged man with glioma. Both conserved end residues are part of each CDR3. The size field is filled for only some rows; it gives once, few, many or a size class.

J,size,V,CDR3
TRBJ2-7,.,TRBV4-3,CASSTDRGTYEQYF
TRBJ1-1,.,TRBV9,CASSVDWGARGAFF
TRBJ1-1,.,TRBV11-2,CASSLVGGPTEAFF
TRBJ2-3,.,TRBV5-4,CASSLDRGIWYF
TRBJ2-2,.,TRBV18,CASSPIAGANTGELFF
TRBJ1-1,.,TRBV7-9,CASSTRNTEAFF
TRBJ1-2,.,TRBV4-1,CASSQSGSSGGYTF
TRBJ1-2,.,TRBV2,CASSGQMDGYTF
TRBJ2-1,few,TRBV11-3,CASSPYQPPGQQFF
TRBJ2-1,.,TRBV29-1,CSVLGLAGNEQFF
TRBJ2-7,.,TRBV29-1,CSVAGTGESYEQYF
TRBJ2-2,.,TRBV6-5,CASSLGTGTTGELFF
TRBJ2-1,.,TRBV29-1,CSVGRELVGEQFF
TRBJ1-5,few,TRBV19,CASSLITGTVHQPQHF
TRBJ1-1,.,TRBV25-1,CASSEAGPVGAFF
TRBJ2-7,.,TRBV27,CASSNPSGDFYEQYF